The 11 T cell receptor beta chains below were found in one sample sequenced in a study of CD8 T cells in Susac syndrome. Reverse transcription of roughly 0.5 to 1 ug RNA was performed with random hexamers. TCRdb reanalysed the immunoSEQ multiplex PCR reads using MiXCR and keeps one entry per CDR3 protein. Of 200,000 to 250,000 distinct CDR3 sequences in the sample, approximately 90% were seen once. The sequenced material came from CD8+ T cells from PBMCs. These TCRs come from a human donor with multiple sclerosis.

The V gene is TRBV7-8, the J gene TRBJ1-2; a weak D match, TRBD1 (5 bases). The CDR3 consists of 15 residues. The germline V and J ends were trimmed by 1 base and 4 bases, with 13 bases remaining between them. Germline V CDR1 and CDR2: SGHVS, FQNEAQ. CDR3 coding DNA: TGTGCCAGCAGCTTAGTCAAAGGGGCTGGCTATGGCTACACCTTC. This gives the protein CASSLVKGAGYGYTF.

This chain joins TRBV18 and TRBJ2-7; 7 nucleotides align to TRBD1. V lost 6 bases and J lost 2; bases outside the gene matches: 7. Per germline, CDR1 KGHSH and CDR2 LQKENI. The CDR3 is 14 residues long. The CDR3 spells CASSLTGAAYEQYF. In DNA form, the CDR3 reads TGTGCCAGCTCGCTTACAGGGGCCGCCTACGAGCAGTACTTC.

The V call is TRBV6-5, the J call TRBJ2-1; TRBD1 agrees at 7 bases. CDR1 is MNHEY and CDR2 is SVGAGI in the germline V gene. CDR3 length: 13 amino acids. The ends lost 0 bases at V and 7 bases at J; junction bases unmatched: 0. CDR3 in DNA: TGTGCCAGCAGTTACTCGACAGGGAATGAGCAGTTCTTC. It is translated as CASSYSTGNEQFF.

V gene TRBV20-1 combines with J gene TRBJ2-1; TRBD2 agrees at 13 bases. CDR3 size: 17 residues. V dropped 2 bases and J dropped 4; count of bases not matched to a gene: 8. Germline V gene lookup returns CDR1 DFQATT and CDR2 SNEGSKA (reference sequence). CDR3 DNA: TGCAGTGCTAGATCCTGGGGGACTAGCGGGGTGTACAATGAGCAGTTCTTC. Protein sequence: CSARSWGTSGVYNEQFF.

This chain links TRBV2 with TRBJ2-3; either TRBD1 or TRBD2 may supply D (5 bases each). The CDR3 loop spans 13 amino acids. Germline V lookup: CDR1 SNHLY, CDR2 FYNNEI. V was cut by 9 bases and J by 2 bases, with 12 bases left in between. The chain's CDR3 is CARQERTTDTQYF. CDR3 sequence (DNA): TGTGCCAGACAGGAGCGGACCACAGATACGCAGTATTTT.

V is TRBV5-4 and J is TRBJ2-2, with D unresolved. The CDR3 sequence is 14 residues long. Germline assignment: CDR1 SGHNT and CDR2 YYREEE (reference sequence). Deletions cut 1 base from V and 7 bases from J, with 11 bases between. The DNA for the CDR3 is TGTGCCAGCAGCTTGTCCATGCGTGACGGGGAGCTGTTTTTT. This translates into CASSLSMRDGELFF. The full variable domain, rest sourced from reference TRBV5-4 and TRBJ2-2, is ETGVTQSPTHLIKTRGQQVTLRCSSQSGHNTVSWYQQALGQGPQFIFQYYREEENGRGNFPPRFSGLQFPNYSSELNVNALELDDSALYLCASSLSMRDGELFFGEGSRLTVL.

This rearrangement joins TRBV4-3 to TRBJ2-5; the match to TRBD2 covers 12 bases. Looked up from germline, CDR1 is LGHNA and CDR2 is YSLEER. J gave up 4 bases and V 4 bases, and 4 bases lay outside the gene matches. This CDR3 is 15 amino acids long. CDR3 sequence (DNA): TGCGCCAGCAGCCGGACTAGCGGGATATCAGAGACCCAGTACTTC. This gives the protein CASSRTSGISETQYF.

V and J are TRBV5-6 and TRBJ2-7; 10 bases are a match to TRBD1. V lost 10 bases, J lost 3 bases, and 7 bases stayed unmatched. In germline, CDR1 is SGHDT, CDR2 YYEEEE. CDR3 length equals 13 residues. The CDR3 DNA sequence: TGTGCCGAGGCCGGGACAGGGGACTACGAGCAGTACTTC. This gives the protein CAEAGTGDYEQYF.

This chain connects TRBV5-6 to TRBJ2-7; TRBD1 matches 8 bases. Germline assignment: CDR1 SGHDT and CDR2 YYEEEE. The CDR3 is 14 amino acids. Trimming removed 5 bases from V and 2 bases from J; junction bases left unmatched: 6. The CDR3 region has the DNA TGTGCCAGCAGTCGCGGGACAGGTACCTACGAGCAGTACTTC. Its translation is CASSRGTGTYEQYF.

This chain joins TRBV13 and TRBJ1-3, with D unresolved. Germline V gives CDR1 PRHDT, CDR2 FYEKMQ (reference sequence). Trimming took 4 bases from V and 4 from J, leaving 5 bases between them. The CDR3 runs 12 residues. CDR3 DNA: TGTGCCAGCAGCTCAAACGGAAACACCATATATTTT. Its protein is CASSSNGNTIYF. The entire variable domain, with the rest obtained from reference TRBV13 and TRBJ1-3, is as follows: AAGVIQSPRHLIKEKRETATLKCYPIPRHDTVYWYQQGPGQDPQFLISFYEKMQSDKGSIPDRFSAQQFSDYHSELNMSSLELGDSALYFCASSSNGNTIYFGEGSWLTVV.

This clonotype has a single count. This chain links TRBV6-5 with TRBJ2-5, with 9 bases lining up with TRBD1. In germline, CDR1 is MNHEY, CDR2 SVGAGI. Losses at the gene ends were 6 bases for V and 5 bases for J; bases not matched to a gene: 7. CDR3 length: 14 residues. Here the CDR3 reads CASSIQGAGETQYF. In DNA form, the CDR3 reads TGTGCCAGCAGCATACAGGGGGCCGGGGAGACCCAGTACTTC.